This TCR beta chain was recovered during a study of OX40 agonist ivuxolimab in advanced cancers. Study findings and constraints: Clones of CD4+ and CD8+ blood T cells grew by week 6 at doses of 0.1 to 3.0 mg/kg.

The germline CDR1 and CDR2 sequences are SGHTA and FQGTGA. This CDR3 spans 16 amino acids. V shed 2 bases and J 4 bases; nucleotides not matched to a gene: 2. In regard to this clone: Its antigen is currently unknown.

Sequencing was performed with immunoSEQ multiplex PCR; in TCRdb, only in-frame clones are kept and a portion is missing. The sample carries about 53,000 clones, 85% to 90% recorded once. The sequence was obtained from an adult with an advanced solid tumor such as melanoma, head and neck, liver or kidney cancer. The material was CD4+ or CD8+ T cells sorted from blood, obtained in a trial of the OX40 agonist ivuxolimab. The rearrangement links TRBV7-3 to TRBJ2-3, with TRBD2 matching 14 bases. The chain's CDR3 is CASSLVGLAGADTQYF. For the CDR3, the DNA is TGTGCCAGCAGCTTAGTGGGACTAGCGGGGGCAGATACGCAGTATTTT.